This T cell receptor beta chain appears in the sequencing data of a study of spatial heterogeneity in lung cancer. Described time point: sample taken at primary tumor resection. Tumor, nontumor lung or frozen PBMC supplied whole RNA that was sequenced unsorted. Each CDR3 protein gets one entry after TCRdb re-called the 5' RACE reads with MiXCR. The table includes some 50,000 distinct CDR3 sequences, approximately 10% detected once. Trimming removed 0 bases from V and 5 bases from J, with 13 bases in between. This CDR3 spans 15 amino acids. Germline lookup yields CDR1 SGHRS and CDR2 YFSETQ. The TCR comes from a female donor with early-stage non-small cell lung cancer. Sequences were derived from PBMCs, sampled at surgery. The chain carries TRBV5-1 and TRBJ2-3; weak D call: TRBD1 (5 bases). CDR3 coding DNA: TGCGCCAGCAGCTTGGGGGGCTCCCCGGTAGATACGCAGTATTTT. Protein product: CASSLGGSPVDTQYF.